The next 18 T cell receptor beta chains were all read from a single sample in a study of T cells in Graves' hyperthyroidism and ophthalmopathy. Amplification yielded TCR beta CDR3 regions, with RNA transcripts as the source. The primer set for the first-round RT-PCR of the TCR CDR3 was HTBI. Via MiXCR, TCRdb re-called the multiplex PCR reads, giving one row per CDR3 protein. The repertoire holds around 280,000 distinct CDR3 sequences, with roughly 13% as singletons. The sample taken for sequencing was blood. The receptor set was obtained from a woman between 25 and 40 years old with Graves' hyperthyroidism that later progressed to Graves' ophthalmopathy.

The chain is built from TRBV15 and TRBJ1-3; the D is unclear. Trimming left V 0 bases short and J 2 bases short, with 5 bases between. The length of the CDR3 is 14 residues. Per germline, CDR1 LNHNV and CDR2 YYDKDF (reference sequence). CDR3 sequence reads: CATSRDLTGNTIYF. CDR3 bases: TGTGCCACCAGCAGAGACCTCACTGGAAACACCATATATTTT.

This clonotype was observed many times. The V call is TRBV28, the J call TRBJ2-7; D is possibly TRBD1 (5 bases). The length of the CDR3 is 15 residues. With 6 bases removed from V and 2 bases from J, the gap between germline ends came to 17 bases. Germline lookup yields CDR1 MDHEN and CDR2 SYDVKM. As DNA, the CDR3 is TGTGCCAGCAGCACCGGGTGGGGCGGAACCTACGAGCAGTACTTC. Protein: CASSTGWGGTYEQYF.

This clonotype has a count of ten or more. This chain connects TRBV6-2 or TRBV6-3 to TRBJ2-1; 14 nucleotides line up with TRBD2. Germline values: CDR1 MNHEY, CDR2 SVGEGT. CDR3 size: 15 residues. V was pared by 6 bases and J by 9 bases, with 7 bases of the junction left unmatched. The CDR3 reads CASSSGTSGRAEQFF. The CDR3 nucleotides are TGTGCCAGCAGCAGTGGGACTAGCGGGAGAGCTGAGCAGTTCTTC.

This clonotype was seen repeatedly, ten times or more. The chain couples TRBV29-1 to TRBJ1-1; D is possibly TRBD1 (5 bases). The V and J ends lost 8 bases and 0 bases respectively, with 13 bases between them. Germline assignment: CDR1 SQVTM and CDR2 ANQGSEA. There are 13 residues in the CDR3. CDR3 region: CSYLGHLNTEAFF. CDR3 in DNA: TGCAGCTATCTCGGACATCTGAACACTGAAGCTTTCTTT.

This clonotype was counted between two and nine times. This may be a read error, as it is one base from a much larger clone. This chain joins TRBV30 and TRBJ2-7; 12 nucleotides match TRBD2. In germline, CDR1 is GTSNPN, CDR2 SVGIG (reference sequence). V gave up 2 bases and J gave up 1 base; unmatched junction bases: 6. The CDR3 length is 16 residues. The DNA of the CDR3 is TGTGCCTGGAGTCCCCATGGACTAGCGGGATCCTACGAGCAGTACTTC. Its protein is CAWSPHGLAGSYEQYF.

This clonotype was detected many times. V gene TRBV6-5 combines with J gene TRBJ1-1, with unresolved D. Trimming took 2 bases from V and 9 from J, leaving 10 bases between them. CDR3 length: 12 amino acids. The germline gives CDR1 MNHEY, CDR2 SVGAGI. CDR3 coding DNA: TGTGCCAGCAGTTACGGCGTAGGACAAGCTTTCTTT. The encoded protein is CASSYGVGQAFF.

This clonotype was counted between two and nine times. This rearrangement joins TRBV4-2 to TRBJ2-7; D is undetermined. This CDR3 is 17 amino acids long. Trimming removed 1 base at V and 5 bases at J, with 21 bases between. Per germline, CDR1 LGHNA and CDR2 YNFKEQ. The CDR3 sequence is CASSQGLMYSLRNEQYF. CDR3 DNA: TGTGCCAGCAGCCAAGGTTTAATGTACTCCCTACGTAACGAGCAGTACTTC.

In this sample, this clonotype turned up many times. This chain connects TRBV6-1 to TRBJ2-5, with 9 bases fitting TRBD2. From germline, CDR1 is MNHNS and CDR2 SASEGT. The J segment lost 1 base and the V segment lost 8 bases, leaving 5 bases of the junction unmatched. CDR3 size: 14 residues. The CDR3 DNA is TGTGCCAGCTGGGCTAGCGGGGCCCAAGAGACCCAGTACTTC. This codes for CASWASGAQETQYF.

This clonotype was counted between two and nine times. The chain employs TRBV4-1 and TRBJ1-1; 9 positions match TRBD1. V gave up 3 bases and J gave up 0 bases; unmatched junction bases: 5. Germline loops: CDR1 MGHRA, CDR2 YSYEKL. The CDR3 runs to 16 residues. The CDR3 spells CASSHTGGPMNTEAFF. The CDR3 DNA reads TGCGCCAGCAGCCACACAGGGGGCCCGATGAACACTGAAGCTTTCTTT.

This clonotype was counted many times. The gene calls are TRBV24-1 and TRBJ2-5; tentatively, D is TRBD1 (6 bases). The CDR3 has 16 amino acids. In germline, CDR1 is KGHDR, CDR2 SFDVKD. V was clipped by 9 bases and J by 2 bases, with 21 bases between them. For the CDR3, the DNA is TGTGCCACCTCCCCGAAACAGGGAAAAAAACAAGAGACCCAGTACTTC. Its translation: CATSPKQGKKQETQYF.

Many counts were recorded for this clonotype. This rearrangement joins TRBV20-1 to TRBJ1-2; D possibly corresponds to TRBD1 (5 bases). V lost 3 bases, J lost 8 bases, and 16 bases lay in between. The CDR3 spans 13 residues. Per germline, CDR1 DFQATT and CDR2 SNEGSKA (reference sequence). The DNA of the CDR3 is TGCAGTGCTAGGGGGGACGGCCTATGGGGCTACACCTTC. Its protein is CSARGDGLWGYTF.

Concerning this clonotype: This could be a read error, since a much larger clone is one nucleotide away. This chain connects TRBV29-1 to TRBJ1-5; 10 bases map to TRBD1. The CDR3 consists of 14 residues. V gave up 6 bases and J gave up 7 bases; unmatched junction bases: 9. The germline V gene encodes CDR1 SQVTM and CDR2 ANQGSEA. In DNA, the CDR3 is TGCAGCGTGGGGACAGGGGCGTTGGGCCAGCCCCAGCATTTT. Its protein is CSVGTGALGQPQHF.

CDR3: CASTAIHGLPQHF. The CDR3, as DNA: TGTGCCAGCACCGCCATACATGGCCTGCCCCAGCATTTT. V and J are TRBV27 and TRBJ1-5, with D unclear. Trimming left V 7 bases short and J 9 bases short, with 16 bases between. The CDR3 extends over 13 amino acids. Germline lookup yields CDR1 MNHEY and CDR2 SMNVEV (reference sequence).

This clonotype was seen many times. V usage is TRBV13 and J usage is TRBJ2-1; a weak D match, TRBD2 (6 bases). The germline V gene encodes CDR1 PRHDT and CDR2 FYEKMQ (reference sequence). The CDR3 spans 12 residues. Trimming left V 8 bases short and J 8 bases short, with 13 bases between. The CDR3 bases are TGTGCCAGCCCCTTTCCGGGGGATGAGCAGTTCTTC. Encoded protein: CASPFPGDEQFF. The full variable domain, with the rest looked up from reference TRBV13 and TRBJ2-1, is AAGVIQSPRHLIKEKRETATLKCYPIPRHDTVYWYQQGPGQDPQFLISFYEKMQSDKGSIPDRFSAQQFSDYHSELNMSSLELGDSALYFCASPFPGDEQFFGPGTRLTVL.

This clonotype was picked up a small number of times. This may be a read error, as it is one base from a much larger clone. The chain recombines TRBV6-5 with TRBJ2-7; D is perhaps TRBD1 or TRBD2 (5 bases each). The CDR3 runs to 16 residues. Trimming removed 0 bases from V and 3 bases from J, with 15 bases in between. Per the germline V gene, CDR1 is MNHEY and CDR2 is SVGAGI. The CDR3 is CASSYSMGVGYYEQYF. CDR3 sequence (DNA): TGTGCCAGCAGTTACTCGATGGGGGTTGGATACTACGAGCAGTACTTC.

A remark on this clonotype: Possible read error: a much larger clone is one base away. The chain carries TRBV5-1 and TRBJ2-1; the D call may be TRBD1 or TRBD2 (5 bases each). The CDR3 has 13 amino acids. Germline values: CDR1 SGHRS, CDR2 YFSETQ. CDR3 bases: TGCGCCAGCAGCGCCGGGACCTACGATGAGCAGTTCTTC. Its translation is CASSAGTYDEQFF.

Concerning this clonotype: Here the CDR3 omits its conserved ending phenylalanine or tryptophan, so a read error is the likely source. This rearrangement joins TRBV7-2 to TRBJ2-7; TRBD2 agrees at 7 bases. Germline V gene data show CDR1 as SGHTA and CDR2 as FQGNSA. The CDR3 extends over 17 amino acids. J lost 4 bases, V lost 0 bases, and 12 bases had no gene match. The CDR3 spells CASSLAHSGLENYEQYL. The CDR3 bases are TGTGCCAGCAGCTTAGCGCATTCTGGACTAGAAAATTACGAGCAGTACCTC.

This chain uses TRBV6-2 or TRBV6-3 with TRBJ2-1; 7 positions match TRBD2. The CDR3 spans 15 residues. Germline V gene data show CDR1 as MNHEY and CDR2 as SVGEGT. With 6 bases clipped from V and 8 bases from J, the junction kept 13 bases outside the gene matches. The CDR3 loop reads CASSSLMRERDEQFF. CDR3 sequence (DNA): TGTGCCAGCAGCTCTCTAATGCGGGAGAGGGATGAGCAGTTCTTC.